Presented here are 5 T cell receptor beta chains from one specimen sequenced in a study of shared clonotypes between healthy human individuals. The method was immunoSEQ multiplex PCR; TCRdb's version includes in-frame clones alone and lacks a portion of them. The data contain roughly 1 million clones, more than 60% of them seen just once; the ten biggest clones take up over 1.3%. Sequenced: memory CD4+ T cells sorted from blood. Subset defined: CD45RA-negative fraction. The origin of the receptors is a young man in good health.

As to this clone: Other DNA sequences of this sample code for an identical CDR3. The CDR3 is CASSPTGGNQPQHF. The CDR3 DNA is TGTGCCAGCTCACCAACAGGGGGCAATCAGCCCCAGCATTTT. The J gene is TRBJ1-5, the V gene TRBV18; 7 bases match TRBD1. Germline lookup yields CDR1 KGHSH and CDR2 LQKENI. Unmatched junction bases numbered 0, after V lost 2 bases and J lost 2 bases. The CDR3 is 14 residues long.

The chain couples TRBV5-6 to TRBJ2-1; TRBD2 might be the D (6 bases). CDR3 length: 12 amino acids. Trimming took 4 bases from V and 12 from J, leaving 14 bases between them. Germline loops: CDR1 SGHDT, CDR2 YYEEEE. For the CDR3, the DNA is TGTGCCAGCAGCGGGTGGGGGACTTGGCAGTTCTTC. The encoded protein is CASSGWGTWQFF.

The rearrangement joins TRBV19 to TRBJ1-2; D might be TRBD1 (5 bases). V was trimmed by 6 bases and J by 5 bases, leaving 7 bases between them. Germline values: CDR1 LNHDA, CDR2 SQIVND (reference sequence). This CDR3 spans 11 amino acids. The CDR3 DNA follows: TGTGCCAGTAGGGGGCTATATGGCTACACCTTC. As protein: CASRGLYGYTF.

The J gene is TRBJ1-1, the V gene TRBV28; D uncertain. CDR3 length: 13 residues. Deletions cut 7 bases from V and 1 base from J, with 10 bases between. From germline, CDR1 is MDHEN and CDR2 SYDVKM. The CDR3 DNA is TGTGCCAGCACCATAGGCGGGAACACTGAAGCTTTCTTT. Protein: CASTIGGNTEAFF. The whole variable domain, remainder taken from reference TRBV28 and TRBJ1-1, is DVKVTQSSRYLVKRTGEKVFLECVQDMDHENMFWYRQDPGLGLRLIYFSYDVKMKEKGDIPEGYSVSREKKERFSLILESASTNQTSMYLCASTIGGNTEAFFGQGTRLTVV.

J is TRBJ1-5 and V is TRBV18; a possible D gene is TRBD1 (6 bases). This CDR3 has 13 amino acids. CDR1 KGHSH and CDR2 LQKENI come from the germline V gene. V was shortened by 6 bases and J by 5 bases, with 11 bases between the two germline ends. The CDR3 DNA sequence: TGTGCCAGCTCCGAGGGGGTGGATCAGCCCCAGCATTTT. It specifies CASSEGVDQPQHF.